This T cell receptor (beta chain) stems from a study of control samples from healthy donors and cancer patients. This CDR3 spans 17 amino acids. Trimming pared 3 bases from V and 1 base from J, leaving 18 bases between. The germline V gene encodes CDR1 KGHSH and CDR2 LQKENI. Here immunoSEQ multiplex PCR was the method, and the copy in TCRdb shows in-frame clones only, minus some. The sample lists approximately 100,000 clones, roughly four fifths occurring once. V is TRBV18 and J is TRBJ1-1, with D possibly matching TRBD1 (5 bases). The material sequenced was blood. The TCR originated in a man between 60 and 70 years old in good health. The CDR3 loop is CASSPGPFGQTNTEAFF. CDR3 bases: TGTGCCAGCTCACCGGGGCCTTTCGGACAAACGAACACTGAAGCTTTCTTT.